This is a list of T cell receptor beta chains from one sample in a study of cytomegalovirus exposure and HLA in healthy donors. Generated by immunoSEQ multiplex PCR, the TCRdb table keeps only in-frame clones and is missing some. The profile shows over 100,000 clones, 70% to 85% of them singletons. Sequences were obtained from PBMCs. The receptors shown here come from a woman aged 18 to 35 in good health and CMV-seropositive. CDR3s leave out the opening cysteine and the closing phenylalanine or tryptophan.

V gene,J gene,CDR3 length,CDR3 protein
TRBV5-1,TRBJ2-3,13,ASSLWGGSTDTQY
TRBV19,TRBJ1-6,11,ASSGQGGGPLH
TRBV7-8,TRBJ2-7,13,ASSAGDIFSYEQY
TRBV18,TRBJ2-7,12,ASSPGQETYEQY
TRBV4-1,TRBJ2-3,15,ASSRQTGGGGPDTQY
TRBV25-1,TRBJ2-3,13,ASSETGGTTDTQY
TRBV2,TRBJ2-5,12,ASSVGTAAETQY
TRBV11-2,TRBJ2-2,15,ASSLTHSGTSYGELF
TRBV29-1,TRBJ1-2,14,SVAGTGGRSGYGYT
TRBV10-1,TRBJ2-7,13,ASSAWVRGTYEQY
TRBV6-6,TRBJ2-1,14,ASTLAGGPPYNEQF
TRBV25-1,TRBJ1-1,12,ASTETGGETEAF
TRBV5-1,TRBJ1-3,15,ASSLEEAGLSGNTIY
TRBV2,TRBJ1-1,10,ASSSVRTEAF
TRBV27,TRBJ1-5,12,ASSFGGRNQPQH
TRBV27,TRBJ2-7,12,ASRRQALSYEQY
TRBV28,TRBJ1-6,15,ASRPLDRVYYNSPLH
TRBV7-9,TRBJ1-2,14,ASSLGDRGYRSGYT
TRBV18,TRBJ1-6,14,ASSPVVGGLDSPLH
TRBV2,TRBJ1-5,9,ASSVDRRKH
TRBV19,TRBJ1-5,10,ASRGLNQPQH
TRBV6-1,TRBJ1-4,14,ASSENPVATNEKLF
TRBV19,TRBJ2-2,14,ASRPTSGGVIGELF
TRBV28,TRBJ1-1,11,ASTLTGPLEAF
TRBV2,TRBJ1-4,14,ASSPSAGATNEKLF
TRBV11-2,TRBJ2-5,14,ASSITSGGARETQY
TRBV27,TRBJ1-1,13,ASSPSGGFDTEAF
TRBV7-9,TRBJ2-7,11,ASSLGDTYEQY
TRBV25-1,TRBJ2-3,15,ASSAGGTGENTDTQY
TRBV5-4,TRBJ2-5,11,ASSRQGEETRY
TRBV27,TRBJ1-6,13,ASSFGTALNSPLH
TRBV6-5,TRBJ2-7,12,ASSFRDTSYEQY
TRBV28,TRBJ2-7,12,ASSFGQGLPEQY
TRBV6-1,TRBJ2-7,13,ASSESTGGVYEQY
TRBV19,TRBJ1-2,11,ASTDLLLDGYT
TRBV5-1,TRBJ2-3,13,ASSLGGTSTDTQY
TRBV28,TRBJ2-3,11,ASRGTSPYTQY
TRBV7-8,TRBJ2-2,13,ASSLPGLDTGELF
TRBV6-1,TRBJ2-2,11,ASVLANTGELF
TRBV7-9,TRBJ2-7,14,ASSTREDGSNYEQY
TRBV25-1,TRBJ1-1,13,ASSGGTGGGTEAF
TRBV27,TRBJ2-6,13,ASSLEGSGANVLT
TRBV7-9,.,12,ASSLGDRGHEQY
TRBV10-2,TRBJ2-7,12,ASSGGRGRYEQY
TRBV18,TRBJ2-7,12,ASSPEKGPYEQY
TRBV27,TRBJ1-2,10,ASPRGLYGYT
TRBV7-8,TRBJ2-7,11,ASSTSGAYEQY
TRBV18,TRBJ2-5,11,ASSPGGGETQY
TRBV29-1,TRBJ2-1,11,SGGHFSYNEQF
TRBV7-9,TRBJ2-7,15,ASSLAGAGANSYEQY
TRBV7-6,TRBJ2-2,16,ASSLLAMIGPSTGELF
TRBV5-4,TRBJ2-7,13,ASSLADSNTYEQY
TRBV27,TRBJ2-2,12,ASRRAGNTGELF
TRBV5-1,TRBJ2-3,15,ASSSGLAGGATDTQY
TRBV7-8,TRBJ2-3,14,ASSPGTSGYTDTQY
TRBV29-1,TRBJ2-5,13,SVVRLAGGQETQY
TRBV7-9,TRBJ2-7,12,SSSLGVGGYEQY
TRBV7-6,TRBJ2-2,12,ASSSPLGTGELF
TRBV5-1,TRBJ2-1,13,ASSRTSGGLNEQF